A selection of T cell receptor beta chains follows, all from one sample in a study of T cell responses to AZD1222 COVID-19 vaccine. Clones were read by immunoSEQ multiplex PCR, and TCRdb kept only the in-frame ones, dropping some. The sample lists 77,000 or so clones; around 92% were seen once. Sequencing was performed on peripheral blood, taken on day 0 of MenACWY control vaccination. The receptor source for this set is an adult in good health. Both conserved end residues are part of each CDR3. The order of the fields is J gene, V gene, CDR3 protein.

TRBJ2-1,TRBV21-1,CASSLIPGQGVRDYNEQFF
TRBJ1-5,TRBV6-5,CASSYSTGFQPQHF
TRBJ2-2,TRBV5-4,CASSPGVPGAGELFF
TRBJ1-1,TRBV4-3,CASSQEQGREHTEAFF
TRBJ1-1,TRBV7-9,CASSFTGQGIGNTEAFF
TRBJ1-2,TRBV28,CASSMDRPNYGYTF
TRBJ1-2,TRBV6-2/TRBV6-3,CASSRQGASGYTF
TRBJ2-3,TRBV6-5,CASSYSPGQITDTQYF
TRBJ1-1,TRBV19,CASGTTLLNTEAFF
TRBJ2-1,TRBV24-1,CATSDSSGSSYNEQFF
TRBJ1-1,TRBV9,CASSVSDGVVVGAEAFF
TRBJ2-7,TRBV6-6,CASSETSGKTYEQYF
TRBJ2-1,TRBV12-3/TRBV12-4,CASSLMDNEQFF
TRBJ1-2,TRBV12-3/TRBV12-4,CASSFLQAYGYTF
TRBJ2-7,TRBV7-2,CASSFDSGGVAYEQYF
TRBJ2-7,TRBV7-2,CASSLTSYEQYF
TRBJ2-3,TRBV12-1,CASSHGVGSLVGTQYF
TRBJ2-1,TRBV19,CASSNWLGAPNEQFF
TRBJ2-1,TRBV27,CASSFWTGGSPWQFF
TRBJ2-1,TRBV5-1,CASSLGQNYNEQFF
TRBJ2-1,TRBV7-2,CASSLSPLDNEQFF
TRBJ2-2,TRBV29-1,CSVTGTSGRGELFF
TRBJ2-4,TRBV3-1/TRBV3-2,CASSQRNIQYF
TRBJ2-7,TRBV10-1,CASIPGGYEQYF
TRBJ1-6,TRBV11-2,CASSLMVWNSPLHF
TRBJ2-3,TRBV5-1,CASSKTRDSPDTQYF
TRBJ1-6,TRBV5-1,CASSLSSQPNSPLHF
TRBJ2-5,TRBV18,CASSPDQDSRGETQYF
TRBJ2-1,TRBV3-1/TRBV3-2,CASSPSGVSYNEQFF
TRBJ1-2,TRBV7-2,CASSLAPGGGDYGYTF
TRBJ2-2,TRBV19,CASRFLYTGELFF
TRBJ2-3,TRBV28,CASSMDYAADTQYF
TRBJ1-2,TRBV4-1,CASSQDTGRDGYTF
TRBJ2-2,TRBV7-9,CAPRRGGRTGELFF
TRBJ1-2,TRBV7-2,CASSPSDRSANYGYTF
TRBJ1-6,TRBV7-8,CASRIKGQDFYNSPLHF
TRBJ2-5,TRBV7-2,CASSPGGGQETQYF
TRBJ2-5,TRBV9,CASSVTGRAGETQYF
TRBJ2-1,TRBV6-5,CASSPLDRGYNEQFF
TRBJ1-5,TRBV7-2,CASSPRTGDNQPQHF
TRBJ2-3,TRBV20-1,CSASVQGRTDTQYF
TRBJ1-6,TRBV7-2,CASSLYQKPLHF
TRBJ1-6,TRBV30,CAWSTKSFGTENSPLHF
TRBJ2-5,TRBV21-1,CASRLGQGPPGAQYF
TRBJ1-2,TRBV6-5,CASTSRTGGYTF
TRBJ2-3,TRBV5-1,CASSLGQGSSTDTQYF
TRBJ2-5,TRBV10-2,CASRIGVQETQYF
TRBJ2-2,TRBV5-4,CASSPGLAGAPGELFF
TRBJ2-1,TRBV7-9,CASSPDGPGLKFF
TRBJ1-4,TRBV2,CASRLQSTNEKLFF
TRBJ1-1,TRBV6-5,CASSDPGQGVAFF
TRBJ1-5,TRBV6-2/TRBV6-3,CASSTQGLNQPQHF
TRBJ2-1,TRBV19,CASSLYNEQFF
TRBJ2-7,TRBV28,CASSLDRAYEQYF
TRBJ2-5,TRBV7-6,CASSLVQRGSFQETQYF
TRBJ2-7,TRBV29-1,CSVAGNYEQYF
TRBJ1-1,TRBV28,CASSVPGQGTTEAFF
TRBJ2-5,TRBV6-1,CASSEGTGGAKTQYF
TRBJ1-1,TRBV7-8,CASSLKVDTEAFF
TRBJ2-2,TRBV5-1,CASSLGGANTGELFF